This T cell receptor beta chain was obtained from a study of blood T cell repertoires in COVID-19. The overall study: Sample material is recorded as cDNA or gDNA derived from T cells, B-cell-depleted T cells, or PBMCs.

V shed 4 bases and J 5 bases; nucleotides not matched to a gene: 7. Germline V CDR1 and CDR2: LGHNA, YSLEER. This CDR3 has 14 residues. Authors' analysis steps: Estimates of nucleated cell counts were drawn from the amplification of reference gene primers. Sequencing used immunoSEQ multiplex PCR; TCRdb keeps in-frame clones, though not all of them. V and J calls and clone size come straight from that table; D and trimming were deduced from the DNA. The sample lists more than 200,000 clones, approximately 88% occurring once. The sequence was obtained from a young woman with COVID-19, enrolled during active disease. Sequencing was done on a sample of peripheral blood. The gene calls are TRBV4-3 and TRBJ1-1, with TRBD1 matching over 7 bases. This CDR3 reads CASSPGQGQTEAFF. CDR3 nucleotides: TGCGCCAGCAGCCCAGGGCAGGGACAGACTGAAGCTTTCTTT.